What follows are 23 T cell receptor beta chains derived from one specimen sequenced in a study of cytomegalovirus exposure and HLA in healthy donors. TCRdb's table, derived via immunoSEQ multiplex PCR, lists solely in-frame clones and lacks some. The sample consists of about 130,000 clones, just under 90% of them appearing once. The sample consisted of PBMCs. Receptors originate from a man aged 25-40 years in good health and CMV-seronegative.

The rearrangement links TRBV10-3 to TRBJ1-3; D might be TRBD1 (6 bases). V lost 3 bases and J 4 bases, leaving 16 bases between the germline ends. CDR1 ENHRY and CDR2 SYGVKD come from the germline V gene. The CDR3 extends over 16 amino acids. CDR3 protein: CAISDPPSGTGNTIYF. CDR3 in DNA: TGTGCCATCAGTGACCCCCCTAGCGGGACAGGAAACACCATATATTTT.

This rearrangement joins TRBV7-2 to TRBJ1-2; no clear D. CDR3 length equals 15 residues. The V end was cut by 3 bases, the J end by 6 bases, with 17 bases between. Looked up from germline, CDR1 is SGHTA and CDR2 is FQGNSA. This CDR3 is CASSLILGPGNGYTF. The CDR3, as DNA: TGTGCCAGCAGCTTGATCTTAGGGCCGGGAAATGGCTACACCTTC.

The chain links TRBV28 to TRBJ2-5, with 8 bases aligning to TRBD2. Per the germline V gene, CDR1 is MDHEN and CDR2 is SYDVKM. V lost 5 bases to trimming and J lost 5 bases; unmatched junction nucleotides: 7. This CDR3 region has 14 residues. The CDR3 is CASSRGGAAETQYF. CDR3 DNA: TGTGCCAGCAGTCGGGGGGGGGCCGCGGAGACCCAGTACTTC.

This chain joins TRBV7-2 and TRBJ2-5; D possibly corresponds to TRBD1 (6 bases). This CDR3 comprises 14 residues. V lost 5 bases and J lost 5, with 15 bases in between. Looked up from germline, CDR1 is SGHTA and CDR2 is FQGNSA. CDR3 sequence (DNA): TGTGCCAGCAGCCCTGCCAGGGGCCGGGAGACCCAGTACTTC. Its translation: CASSPARGRETQYF.

The sample holds one count of this clone. This sequence joins TRBV7-8 and TRBJ1-5; D ambiguous. CDR1 and CDR2 (germline): SGHVS, FQNEAQ. V lost 4 bases, J lost 7 bases, and 8 bases lay in between. The CDR3 is 12 amino acids. DNA of the CDR3: TGTGCCAGCAGCTCCCCGGGACAGCCCCAGCATTTT. It translates to CASSSPGQPQHF.

The CDR3 is CASTYRDRGMSYGYTF. The CDR3 region has the DNA TGTGCCAGTACTTACCGGGACAGGGGAATGTCCTATGGCTACACCTTC. V is TRBV19 and J is TRBJ1-2, with 10 bases that match TRBD1. Germline-derived CDR1 and CDR2 are LNHDA and SQIVND (reference sequence). This CDR3 spans 16 amino acids. The ends lost 7 bases at V and 4 bases at J; junction bases unmatched: 12. The whole variable domain, filled in from reference TRBV19 and TRBJ1-2, reads DGGITQSPKYLFRKEGQNVTLSCEQNLNHDAMYWYRQDPGQGLRLIYYSQIVNDFQKGDIAEGYSVSREKKESFPLTVTSAQKNPTAFYLCASTYRDRGMSYGYTFGSGTRLTVV.

The CDR3, as DNA: TGTGCCAGCTCTAAAAGGGGACAGGACATGGACTATGGCTACACCTTC. It specifies CASSKRGQDMDYGYTF. J is TRBJ1-2 and V is TRBV18; 8 bases agree with TRBD1. The CDR3 runs 16 residues. V lost 6 bases to trimming and J lost 3 bases; unmatched junction nucleotides: 12. CDR1 is KGHSH and CDR2 is LQKENI in the germline V gene.

This chain uses TRBV10-1 with TRBJ1-2; 8 bases align to TRBD1. The ends lost 5 bases at V and 2 bases at J; junction bases unmatched: 1. The CDR3 has 13 amino acids. From germline, CDR1 is WNHNN and CDR2 SYGVQD (reference sequence). As DNA, the CDR3 is TGCGCCAGCAGTCCAGGGGGCAACTATGGCTACACCTTC. This gives the protein CASSPGGNYGYTF.

The CDR3 here is CASSLYLQKNYGYTF. DNA for the CDR3: TGTGCCAGCAGTTTATATTTGCAGAAGAACTATGGCTACACCTTC. The chain uses TRBV28 and TRBJ1-2; D remains ambiguous. Trimming pared 1 base from V and 2 bases from J, leaving 11 bases between. The length of the CDR3 is 15 residues. Germline lookup yields CDR1 MDHEN and CDR2 SYDVKM.

The chain has TRBV5-1 and TRBJ1-1, with unresolved D. The CDR3 has 13 residues. V lost 0 bases and J lost 4, with 7 bases in between. Germline V CDR1 and CDR2: SGHRS, YFSETQ. The DNA of the CDR3 is TGCGCCAGCAGCTTGGACAGTTTCACTGAAGCTTTCTTT. Protein sequence: CASSLDSFTEAFF.

The chain recombines TRBV2 with TRBJ1-3; TRBD1 matches at 9 bases. The junction had 21 bases not matched to a gene; V was cut back by 6 bases and J by 9 bases. The CDR3 contains 18 residues. Germline-derived CDR1 and CDR2 are SNHLY and FYNNEI. CDR3 amino acids: CASSPHSLGGTGRSTIYF. The CDR3 region has the DNA TGTGCCAGCAGCCCCCACAGCCTAGGCGGGACAGGGAGGAGCACCATATATTTT.

The chain links TRBV5-1 to TRBJ1-2; D is uncertain. Trimming left V 0 bases short and J 7 bases short, with 13 bases between. This CDR3 contains 14 residues. Germline V lookup: CDR1 SGHRS, CDR2 YFSETQ. The CDR3 protein is CASSLAPPAGGYTF. CDR3 DNA sequence: TGCGCCAGCAGCTTGGCACCTCCCGCGGGTGGCTACACCTTC. Full variable domain (missing parts from reference TRBV5-1 and TRBJ1-2): KAGVTQTPRYLIKTRGQQVTLSCSPISGHRSVSWYQQTPGQGLQFLFEYFSETQRNKGNFPGRFSGRQFSNSRSEMNVSTLELGDSALYLCASSLAPPAGGYTFGSGTRLTVV.

The chain employs TRBV5-1 and TRBJ2-7; TRBD1 matches at 9 bases. V lost 3 bases to trimming and J lost 4 bases; unmatched junction nucleotides: 14. Germline V gene data show CDR1 as SGHRS and CDR2 as YFSETQ. CDR3 length equals 17 residues. This CDR3 is CASSWSTPGQGGYEQYF. The CDR3 region has the DNA TGCGCCAGCAGCTGGTCAACACCGGGACAGGGTGGTTACGAGCAGTACTTC.

This CDR3 reads CASSHSGQAQDTQYF. The CDR3 DNA reads as TGCGCCAGCAGCCACTCGGGACAGGCTCAAGATACGCAGTATTTT. V is TRBV4-3 and J is TRBJ2-3, with 8 bases aligning to TRBD1. The CDR3 extends over 15 amino acids. V lost 3 bases, J lost 5 bases, and 7 bases stayed unmatched. Germline CDR1 is LGHNA and CDR2 is YSLEER.

This clone was picked up one time. The chain links TRBV2 to TRBJ2-3, with TRBD1 as a possible D gene (5 bases). The CDR3 is 16 residues long. CDR1 and CDR2 from the germline V gene are SNHLY and FYNNEI. Trimming shortened V by 7 bases and J by 3 bases, and 20 bases separated the two germline ends. The CDR3: CASTGHLMEGTDTQYF. CDR3 coding DNA: TGTGCCAGCACCGGACACCTTATGGAAGGGACAGATACGCAGTATTTT.

The chain employs TRBV5-6 and TRBJ2-7, with 10 bases aligning to TRBD1. The length of the CDR3 is 16 residues. Germline V gene sequence: CDR1 SGHDT, CDR2 YYEEEE. With V trimmed by 3 bases and J by 4 bases, 10 bases remained unmatched. This CDR3 is CASSSDGTGASYEQYF. CDR3 nucleotide sequence: TGTGCCAGCAGCTCAGACGGGACAGGGGCGTCTTACGAGCAGTACTTC.

The rearrangement joins TRBV11-2 to TRBJ1-3, with a tentative D call TRBD1 (6 bases). This CDR3 has 17 residues. Between the trimmed V and J ends, which lost 5 bases and 5 bases, there was a span of 22 bases. Germline V gives CDR1 SGHAT, CDR2 FQNNGV. The CDR3 sequence: CASSTPRSGGVRNTIYF. The CDR3 region has the DNA TGTGCCAGCAGCACCCCTCGTAGCGGGGGCGTAAGAAACACCATATATTTT.

This clone was seen once. The chain combines TRBV15 with TRBJ1-2; D unresolved. The germline V gene has CDR1 LNHNV and CDR2 YYDKDF (reference sequence). V was shortened by 4 bases and J by 0 bases, with 12 bases between the two germline ends. The CDR3 runs to 15 residues. CDR3 nucleotides: TGTGCCACCAGCACAGACTTCGGTGCTAACTATGGCTACACCTTC. Its translation is CATSTDFGANYGYTF.

V gene TRBV5-6 combines with J gene TRBJ2-3; the match to TRBD1 covers 10 bases. CDR3 length: 17 amino acids. The V and J ends lost 0 bases and 3 bases, in that order; junction bases with no gene match: 7. Germline CDR1 reads SGHDT; CDR2 reads YYEEEE. CDR3 sequence: CASSLVTGTGATDTQYF. DNA for the CDR3: TGTGCCAGCAGCTTGGTAACCGGGACAGGGGCGACAGATACGCAGTATTTT.

V gene TRBV27 combines with J gene TRBJ2-7; 7 nucleotides line up with TRBD1. The CDR3 extends over 13 amino acids. Per the germline V gene, CDR1 is MNHEY and CDR2 is SMNVEV (reference sequence). V lost 4 bases, J lost 6 bases, and 6 bases stayed unmatched. Here the CDR3 DNA reads TGTGCCAGCAGTTCGACAGGGCTGGGCGAGCAGTACTTC. It translates to CASSSTGLGEQYF.

The chain recombines TRBV5-1 with TRBJ1-6, with D perhaps TRBD1 (5 bases). The length of the CDR3 is 14 residues. The germline gives CDR1 SGHRS, CDR2 YFSETQ. Trimming cost V 3 bases and J 7 bases, with 11 bases left between them. The chain's CDR3 is CASSSGNRNSPLHF. The CDR3 nucleotides read TGCGCCAGCAGCTCAGGGAATCGGAATTCACCCCTCCACTTT.

V gene TRBV6-4 combines with J gene TRBJ2-6; D may be TRBD1 (6 bases). The germline gives CDR1 MRHNA, CDR2 SNTAGT. This CDR3 contains 15 residues. V lost 3 bases and J lost 0, with 6 bases in between. The CDR3 sequence is CASSEDSSGANVLTF. The CDR3 bases are TGTGCCAGCAGTGAGGACAGCTCTGGGGCCAACGTCCTGACTTTC.

The V and J genes are TRBV28 and TRBJ2-2; D is possibly TRBD1 (6 bases). This CDR3 comprises 15 residues. The germline V and J ends were trimmed by 6 bases and 4 bases, with 15 bases remaining between them. Germline loops: CDR1 MDHEN, CDR2 SYDVKM. The CDR3 DNA reads as TGTGCCAGCAGGATTAAAACAGGGAGCACCGGGGAGCTGTTTTTT. Encoded protein: CASRIKTGSTGELFF. Filled out from reference TRBV28 and TRBJ2-2, the complete variable domain reads DVKVTQSSRYLVKRTGEKVFLECVQDMDHENMFWYRQDPGLGLRLIYFSYDVKMKEKGDIPEGYSVSREKKERFSLILESASTNQTSMYLCASRIKTGSTGELFFGEGSRLTVL.